The rows below give T cell receptor beta chains drawn from one sample of a study of OX40 agonist ivuxolimab in advanced cancers. TCRdb keeps only in-frame clones here, not all; method: immunoSEQ multiplex PCR. The table records about 14,000 clones, around 80% of them present only once. Source: CD4+ or CD8+ T cells sorted from blood, taken in a trial of the OX40 agonist ivuxolimab. Receptors were obtained from an adult with an advanced solid tumor such as melanoma, head and neck, liver or kidney cancer. Each CDR3 is given with its conserved first and last residue. The D gene is left open where the match is weak. Rows may omit the clone size; those that give it use once, few, many or a size class.

CDR3nt	CDR3aa	d_gene	v_gene	abundance	j_gene
TGTGCCAGCAGTCTGCTCATAGTACAGGGTGCAACTAATGAAAAACTGTTTTTT	CASSLLIVQGATNEKLFF	NA	TRBV28	NA	TRBJ1-4
TGTGCCACCAGCGGTACTCCGGGACTTTCCACCGGGGAGCTGTTTTTT	CATSGTPGLSTGELFF	NA	TRBV15	NA	TRBJ2-2
TGTGCCAGCAGCCGTGGACGGGGAAACACCATATATTTT	CASSRGRGNTIYF	NA	TRBV2	NA	TRBJ1-3
TGTGCCAGCAGAAGCCGGGGGAGCTACGAGCAGTACTTC	CASRSRGSYEQYF	NA	TRBV27	medium-sized	TRBJ2-7
TGCGCCAGCAGCTTTACCACACTCAGGGCCCCGGGGGAGACCCAGTACTTC	CASSFTTLRAPGETQYF	NA	TRBV5-1	NA	TRBJ2-5
TGTGCCAGCAGTCTTGGAAGGGGGGCGGCGGAAGCTTTCTTT	CASSLGRGAAEAFF	NA	TRBV7-9	NA	TRBJ1-1
TGTGCCAGCAGCGTAGAGACAGTCTCCTACAATGAGCAGTTCTTC	CASSVETVSYNEQFF	NA	TRBV9	NA	TRBJ2-1
TGTGCCAGCAGTGTATGGGACGATGTCTATGGCTACACCTTC	CASSVWDDVYGYTF	NA	TRBV28	NA	TRBJ1-2
TGTGCCAGCAGCCACCCCCGGGCTAGTGCGAACTACGAGCAGTACTTC	CASSHPRASANYEQYF	NA	TRBV13	NA	TRBJ2-7
TGTGCCAGCAGCTTACTCTCATTTTTGTACGAGCAGTACTTC	CASSLLSFLYEQYF	NA	TRBV7-2	NA	TRBJ2-7
TGTGCCAGCAGTCCCTTAGCGGGGGTGAACGGGACCCAGTACTTC	CASSPLAGVNGTQYF	TRBD2	TRBV7-2	NA	TRBJ2-5
TGTGCCAGCAGTTTATTGCAGGGGGTCCAGTATGAGCAGTTCTTC	CASSLLQGVQYEQFF	TRBD1	TRBV28	NA	TRBJ2-1
TGTGCCAGCAGCATCCTAGCGGGGGACAATGAGCAGTTCTTC	CASSILAGDNEQFF	TRBD2	TRBV27	once	TRBJ2-1
TGTGCCAGCAGCTTAGTGACCGTGGACTCTGGAAACACCATATATTTT	CASSLVTVDSGNTIYF	NA	TRBV7-8	NA	TRBJ1-3
TGCGCCAGCAGCCAAGATAGGACCGCCGGGGAGCTGTTTTTT	CASSQDRTAGELFF	NA	TRBV4-1	once	TRBJ2-2
TGCGCCAGCAGTGAGTCAGGGGGACGGTCCTACAATGAGCAGTTCTTC	CASSESGGRSYNEQFF	NA	TRBV10-2	NA	TRBJ2-1
TGTGCCAGCAGCTCCCCGGGGGGGCCTAACACAGATACGCAGTATTTT	CASSSPGGPNTDTQYF	TRBD2	TRBV7-9	NA	TRBJ2-3
TGTGCCAGCAGCTTGGGCCGGGGGGGCTACGAGCAGTACTTC	CASSLGRGGYEQYF	TRBD2	TRBV5-4	NA	TRBJ2-7
TGTGCCAGCAGCGTAGCTGGCAGTGGCTACGAGCAGTACTTC	CASSVAGSGYEQYF	NA	TRBV9	NA	TRBJ2-7
TGTGCCAGCAGCCCGCTAAACAGGGGAGCGTACACTGAAGCTTTCTTT	CASSPLNRGAYTEAFF	TRBD1	TRBV7-9	NA	TRBJ1-1
TGTGCCACCAGCGATACAGGGGTTGGCAATCAGCCCCAGCATTTT	CATSDTGVGNQPQHF	TRBD1	TRBV15	few	TRBJ1-5
TGCAGCGTTGAACAAGGACTCAGAGGCTATGAGCAGTTCTTC	CSVEQGLRGYEQFF	NA	TRBV29-1	NA	TRBJ2-1
TGTGCCAGCAGGTCCGGGACAGGGATGAATGAGCAGTTCTTC	CASRSGTGMNEQFF	TRBD1	TRBV27	NA	TRBJ2-1
TGTGCCAGCAGCTTAGAAAGCGGGGAGACCCAGTACTTC	CASSLESGETQYF	NA	TRBV11-2	NA	TRBJ2-5
TGTGCCAGCAGCGTAGACAACAGGGCCTATGGCTACACCTTC	CASSVDNRAYGYTF	NA	TRBV9	few	TRBJ1-2
TGTGCCAGCTCACCACCAGAGTCCTACGAGCAGTACTTC	CASSPPESYEQYF	NA	TRBV18	NA	TRBJ2-7
TGTGCCAGCATGACAGGGATCGGAGAGACCCAGTACTTC	CASMTGIGETQYF	TRBD1	TRBV6-1	NA	TRBJ2-5
TGTGCCAGCAGCCGTAATAGCAATCAGCCCCAGCATTTT	CASSRNSNQPQHF	NA	TRBV6-5	medium-sized	TRBJ1-5
TGTGCCAGCAGCCCGGACATAGGGACTAATGAAAAACTGTTTTTT	CASSPDIGTNEKLFF	NA	TRBV7-6	NA	TRBJ1-4
TGTGCCAGCAGTTTACCGAGGGGAGGGCAGTTCTTC	CASSLPRGGQFF	NA	TRBV28	once	TRBJ2-1
TGTGCCAGCGGAGGGGCAGACCATAGCAATCAGCCCCAGCATTTT	CASGGADHSNQPQHF	NA	TRBV9	medium-sized	TRBJ1-5
TGTGCCAGCAGTTACGCAGCCCTGAACACTGAAGCTTTCTTT	CASSYAALNTEAFF	NA	TRBV6-6	NA	TRBJ1-1
TGTGCCAGCAGCTTAGAGACCGGGACAGAAGCTTTCTTT	CASSLETGTEAFF	NA	TRBV7-3	once	TRBJ1-1
TGTGCCAGCAGTTTTTCCGTCATTGGAAACACCATATATTTT	CASSFSVIGNTIYF	NA	TRBV28	NA	TRBJ1-3
TGTGCCAGTACACACCCGTCTCACTCTGGGGCCAACGTCCTGACTTTC	CASTHPSHSGANVLTF	NA	TRBV19	NA	TRBJ2-6
TGTGCCAGTACCAGCGGTGGTGAGCAGTTCTTC	CASTSGGEQFF	NA	TRBV19	NA	TRBJ2-1
TGTGCCAGTAGTCCGGGACTAGCGGGCTACGAGCAGTACTTC	CASSPGLAGYEQYF	TRBD2	TRBV19	once	TRBJ2-7
TGTGCCTGGAGTGGGGGCTCCTACAATGAGCAGTTCTTC	CAWSGGSYNEQFF	NA	TRBV30	medium-sized	TRBJ2-1
TGTGCCAGCAGCTTGAAACGGACAGGGGATCAGCCCCAGCATTTT	CASSLKRTGDQPQHF	TRBD1	TRBV5-6	NA	TRBJ1-5
TGTGCCAGCAGCAGGGGTTCTAACTATGGCTACACCTTC	CASSRGSNYGYTF	NA	TRBV13	NA	TRBJ1-2
TGTGCCAGCAGCTTAAGGGACAGGGGGTTCCACGGGGAGCTGTTTTTT	CASSLRDRGFHGELFF	TRBD1	TRBV7-9	NA	TRBJ2-2
TGCGCCAGCAGCTTGGCGCTAGCGGGAGGGTACTACGAGCAGTACTTC	CASSLALAGGYYEQYF	TRBD2	TRBV5-1	medium-sized	TRBJ2-7
TGTGCCAGCAGCTTAGGTAGCGGGGTCTACGAGCAGTACTTC	CASSLGSGVYEQYF	TRBD2	TRBV11-2	NA	TRBJ2-7
TGCAGCGTCCGGACAGGGGGCTTTGGGGAGCTGTTTTTT	CSVRTGGFGELFF	TRBD1	TRBV29-1	NA	TRBJ2-2
TGTGCCAGCAGTTACTCCCTGGCCACTGAAGCTTTCTTT	CASSYSLATEAFF	NA	TRBV6-5	NA	TRBJ1-1
TGTGCCAGTCGGACCCAGGGTAACACCGGGGAGCTGTTTTTT	CASRTQGNTGELFF	NA	TRBV27	NA	TRBJ2-2
TGTGCCAGCAGCCTAGAATCCGATTCACCCCTCCACTTT	CASSLESDSPLHF	NA	TRBV11-2	once	TRBJ1-6
TGTGCCAGCAGTGCATCCGGGACAGGTTCCTACGAGCAGTACTTC	CASSASGTGSYEQYF	TRBD1	TRBV9	NA	TRBJ2-7
TGTGCCAGCAGCCCCCGGGGCCGGGACAGGTGTGGGGGAATGGGTGAAAAACTGTTTTTT	CASSPRGRDRCGGMGEKLFF	NA	TRBV21-1	NA	TRBJ1-4
TGTGCCAGCAGCTTAGTGGGGACAGGGGAAAACATTCAGTACTTC	CASSLVGTGENIQYF	TRBD1	TRBV7-9	NA	TRBJ2-4
TGTGCCAGCAGCTCCGCTAGCGGGGGAAACACCGGGGAGCTGTTTTTT	CASSSASGGNTGELFF	TRBD2	TRBV7-6	NA	TRBJ2-2
TGTGCCAGCAGCTCCACCCGAGCGGGGTACTCCTACGAGCAGTACTTC	CASSSTRAGYSYEQYF	TRBD2	TRBV13	NA	TRBJ2-7
TGTGCCAGCAGCTCCGGGACAGGGAGCGGGGGCTCCTACAATGAGCAGTTCTTC	CASSSGTGSGGSYNEQFF	NA	TRBV11-3	few	TRBJ2-1
TGTGCCAGCAGACCAGACGGGTCTGGGGCCAACGTCCTGACTTTC	CASRPDGSGANVLTF	NA	TRBV11-2	NA	TRBJ2-6